Listed below are T cell receptor beta chains from one sample, sequenced in a study of blood T cell repertoires in COVID-19. Measured with immunoSEQ multiplex PCR; TCRdb has only the in-frame clones, and not every one. This table has some 290,000 clones, roughly 87% appearing once. The sequencing input was peripheral blood. The receptors were sampled from a woman aged 45-60 years who had recovered from COVID-19. Both conserved end residues are part of each CDR3.

v_gene | CDR3aa
TRBV5-1 | CASSLLAGAQETQYF
TRBV11-2 | CASSLDYGGGGETQYF
TRBV6-6 | CASTPGVGTEAFF
TRBV5-1 | CASSWGSGSGETQYF
TRBV19 | CASTPGTGGFYEQYF
TRBV21-1 | CASSKAVSSKNIQYF
TRBV7-7 | CASSLGETGDQPQHF
TRBV18 | CASSRGSNTEAFF
TRBV30 | CAWSGWTGDGYTF
TRBV7-8 | CASSRGQGRNEQFF
TRBV5-4 | CASSIRGQTYEQYF
TRBV9 | CASSVPDSLTDTQYF
TRBV4-1 | CASSQRDTYEQYF
TRBV5-4 | CASSSRTSGRATGELFF
TRBV28 | CASRLRGGQGYEQYF
TRBV6-1 | CASSEDRNSGNTIYF
TRBV30 | CAWSKSGGRRETQYF
TRBV18 | CASSPPTGPQHF
TRBV29-1 | CSVWGGVQETQYF
TRBV7-9 | CASSIGQGQQYF
TRBV15 | CATSSSGWQGIHQPQHF
TRBV7-3 | CASSPTILESFGTQYF
TRBV5-1 | CASSLGFGGRGNEQFF